A single sample is the source of the 8 T cell receptor beta chains below, sequenced in a study of control samples from healthy donors and cancer patients (dated by TCRdb to the early 2020s). The library was produced with the immunoSEQ multiplex PCR assay. Imported from immuneACCESS, the table was reduced by TCRdb to in-frame sequences with V and J called. These copies leave out some clones; in studies compared against another copy, an unresolved V gene accounts for under half, and the cause of the remainder is not known. This sample holds more than 120,000 clones; more than 90% were observed only once. Roughly 3.2% of the sample is held by the ten biggest clonotypes. Sequencing was performed on blood. Receptor source: a man younger than 40 in good health.

V and J are TRBV19 and TRBJ2-7; D remains ambiguous. The CDR3 runs to 14 residues. Trimming left V 5 bases short and J 4 bases short, with 15 bases between. In germline, CDR1 is LNHDA, CDR2 SQIVND (reference sequence). The CDR3, as DNA: TGTGCCAGTAGTGGTTGGGGTGGAGAGTACGAGCAGTACTTC. Protein: CASSGWGGEYEQYF. The full variable domain, with the rest looked up from reference TRBV19 and TRBJ2-7, is DGGITQSPKYLFRKEGQNVTLSCEQNLNHDAMYWYRQDPGQGLRLIYYSQIVNDFQKGDIAEGYSVSREKKESFPLTVTSAQKNPTAFYLCASSGWGGEYEQYFGPGTRLTVT.

This rearrangement joins TRBV18 to TRBJ1-6; D is undetermined. The CDR3 has 15 residues. Per germline, CDR1 KGHSH and CDR2 LQKENI. The germline V and J ends were trimmed by 1 base and 8 bases, with 12 bases remaining between them. DNA of the CDR3: TGTGCCAGCTCACCACAGGGTTCGGGCGATTCACCCCTCCACTTT. It codes for CASSPQGSGDSPLHF.

The chain combines TRBV29-1 with TRBJ1-3; D not resolved. The CDR3 totals 16 residues. CDR1 and CDR2 from the germline V gene are SQVTM and ANQGSEA. The V end lost 3 bases, the J end lost 1 base, and 16 bases lay between the germline ends. CDR3 coding DNA: TGCAGCGTTGATCTTACGGGCTTAGGGTCTGGAAACACCATATATTTT. It codes for CSVDLTGLGSGNTIYF.

The chain is built from TRBV14 and TRBJ2-1; D might be TRBD1 (5 bases). The V gene lost 2 bases and the J gene lost 8 bases, with 16 bases spanning the gap. CDR1 and CDR2 (germline): SGHDN, FVKESK. This CDR3 has 15 residues. The CDR3 DNA reads TGTGCCAGCAGCCAACTACCCGGACAACAGGATGAGCAGTTCTTC. It yields the protein CASSQLPGQQDEQFF.

The chain recombines TRBV19 with TRBJ1-2, with 8 nucleotides matching TRBD1. CDR1 and CDR2 from the germline V gene are LNHDA and SQIVND (reference sequence). V lost 7 bases and J lost 8; bases outside the gene matches: 9. The CDR3 has 13 amino acids. The CDR3 DNA reads TGTGCCAGTATGGACAGGGAATCCTCCGGCTACACCTTC. It encodes CASMDRESSGYTF.

The chain joins TRBV9 to TRBJ1-6; the match to TRBD1 covers 9 bases. Germline V lookup: CDR1 SGDLS, CDR2 YYNGEE. The CDR3 contains 14 residues. V was pared by 7 bases and J by 8 bases, with 7 bases of the junction left unmatched. CDR3 protein: CASGGTGLHSPLHF. CDR3 coding DNA: TGTGCCAGCGGAGGGACAGGGTTACATTCACCCCTCCACTTT.

V gene TRBV6-5 combines with J gene TRBJ1-2; the D is unclear. V lost 2 bases and J lost 8, with 18 bases in between. The CDR3 has 15 amino acids. Germline loops: CDR1 MNHEY, CDR2 SVGAGI. The CDR3, as DNA: TGTGCCAGCAGTTACGATGGAGGGAGGGCCGTCGGCTACACCTTC. Protein sequence: CASSYDGGRAVGYTF.

The chain links TRBV25-1 to TRBJ1-4; TRBD1 matches 7 bases. CDR3 length: 15 amino acids. Germline V gene sequence: CDR1 MGHDK, CDR2 SYGVNS. V gave up 2 bases and J gave up 13 bases; unmatched junction bases: 13. The CDR3 nucleotides are TGTGCCAGCAGTGAAGATCGGGTCCCCCAGGGGGGACTGTTTTTT. Protein sequence: CASSEDRVPQGGLFF.